The 8 T cell receptor beta chains below come from one sample, sequenced in a study of T cell responses to AZD1222 COVID-19 vaccine. Sequencing used immunoSEQ multiplex PCR; TCRdb keeps in-frame clones, though not all of them. The sample includes roughly 120,000 clones, roughly 90% seen only once; the top ten take about 5.2%. This specimen consisted of peripheral blood, obtained on day 0 of AZD1222 vaccination. These receptors were obtained from an adult in good health.

In regard to this clone: The junction and the germline gene differ at one end; a read error may be behind it. This CDR3 reads CASNLGGYEKLFF. The CDR3 DNA follows: TGTGCCAGCAACTTAGGAGGTTATGAAAAACTGTTTTTT. The chain couples TRBV11-3 to TRBJ1-4; no definite D call. CDR3 length equals 13 residues. Germline lookup yields CDR1 SGHNT and CDR2 YENEEA.

The chain carries TRBV19 and TRBJ1-2, with 7 bases that match TRBD1. The germline gives CDR1 LNHDA, CDR2 SQIVND (reference sequence). The CDR3 is made up of 15 amino acids. After removal of 5 bases from V and 6 bases from J, the junction contained 12 bases not matched to a gene. CDR3 in DNA: TGTGCCAGTAGTGCGTACTCCGGGACAGAAAATGGCTACACCTTC. Residues: CASSAYSGTENGYTF.

The chain carries TRBV27 and TRBJ2-2; 9 positions agree with TRBD1. The CDR3 sequence is 18 residues long. In germline, CDR1 is MNHEY, CDR2 SMNVEV (reference sequence). The J segment lost 4 bases and the V segment lost 5 bases, leaving 14 bases of the junction unmatched. The chain's CDR3 is CASSVVHPGTGTTGELFF. As DNA, the CDR3 is TGTGCCAGCAGTGTCGTCCATCCCGGGACAGGGACCACCGGGGAGCTGTTTTTT.

The genes are TRBV9 and TRBJ1-2; 9 bases line up with TRBD1. The V gene's germline CDR1 is SGDLS and CDR2 YYNGEE. Germline trimming cut 4 bases from V and 2 bases from J; bases unmatched to any gene: 3. The CDR3 contains 14 residues. The chain's CDR3 is CASSIGTGNYGYTF. CDR3 nucleotide sequence: TGTGCCAGCAGCATCGGGACAGGGAACTATGGCTACACCTTC.

In this sample, this clone turned up once. This chain uses TRBV19 with TRBJ2-1; D unclear. CDR1 and CDR2 (germline): LNHDA, SQIVND (reference sequence). The CDR3 runs 13 residues. V lost 5 bases, J lost 8 bases, and 13 bases lay in between. CDR3 nucleotides: TGTGCCAGTAGTCCCCGATGGAGCGATGAGCAGTTCTTC. Translation gives CASSPRWSDEQFF.

This clone was picked up a small number of times. The rearrangement links TRBV4-2 to TRBJ1-1, with D possibly matching TRBD1 (5 bases). Trimming shortened V by 3 bases and J by 1 base, and 9 bases separated the two germline ends. CDR1 is LGHNA and CDR2 is YNFKEQ in the germline V gene. This CDR3 contains 14 residues. The CDR3 loop reads CASSHYTGNTEAFF. CDR3 bases: TGTGCCAGCAGCCATTATACAGGGAACACTGAAGCTTTCTTT.

This chain joins TRBV28 and TRBJ2-7; a weak D match, TRBD1 (7 bases). CDR3 size: 14 residues. The V end was cut by 4 bases, the J end by 2 bases, with 12 bases between. From germline, CDR1 is MDHEN and CDR2 SYDVKM. The CDR3 region has the DNA TGTGCCAGCAGTTCGCCAGGGGGGACCTACGAGCAGTACTTC. Amino acid sequence: CASSSPGGTYEQYF.

The chain recombines TRBV27 with TRBJ2-4; 8 bases are shared with TRBD2. Losses at the gene ends were 4 bases for V and 9 bases for J; bases not matched to a gene: 14. This CDR3 contains 16 residues. Germline CDR1 is MNHEY and CDR2 is SMNVEV (reference sequence). The CDR3 sequence is CASSSPRGSGGLIQYF. As DNA, the CDR3 is TGTGCCAGCAGTTCCCCCCGCGGGAGCGGGGGCCTCATTCAGTACTTC.